This record looks at one T cell receptor (beta chain) sequence and its context. Its antigen remains unknown. This specimen belongs to a study of T cell repertoires in cytomegalovirus infection. Study-level information: Through public TCR beta signatures, both CMV infection and matching HLA type were indicated. Broader study findings: CMV carriers with the relevant HLA were identified by cumulative public TCR beta family frequency. HLA-C-restricted, CMV-specific TCR beta clonotypes were dominant ex vivo.

CDR3 length: 16 amino acids. Germline CDR1 is MDHEN and CDR2 is SYDVKM. The ends were cut back, 4 bases at V and 1 base at J, with 14 bases in the middle. MiXCR was run by TCRdb on the reads, yielding one entry per CDR3 protein. This repertoire shows fewer than 300,000 distinct CDR3 sequences, under 30% found once; its top ten account for around 14%. This clonotype originated in a human donor in good health (CMV status not recorded). Some clones in this sample may be carry-over from other donors' samples. The rearrangement uses TRBV28 and TRBJ1-5; a weak D match, TRBD1 (6 bases). Sequencing was done on a sample of PBMCs. CDR3 in amino acids: CASSSGGLLSNQPQHF. The DNA of the CDR3 is TGTGCCAGCAGTTCCGGGGGCCTTTTGAGCAATCAGCCCCAGCATTTT.